The present entry profiles one TCR beta chain with its context. What it binds is unknown. This record comes from a study of T cells after yellow fever vaccination. At the level of the study: For low cell numbers, libraries were made with SMART-Seq v4 Ultra Low Input.

Making TCR cDNA involved 5'RACE template switching, which added UMIs and a universal primer site. TCRdb re-called the 5' RACE reads through MiXCR, storing one row per CDR3 protein. The table includes about 73,000 distinct CDR3 sequences, over 7.5% detected once. Study-wide results and limits: Booster samples showed a return of most primary-vaccination clones (under 97% CD4, about 88% CD8). Contamination by abundant bulk-population clonotypes could be present in FACS-sorted repertoires.

There are 18 residues in the CDR3. The ends were cut back, 6 bases at V and 1 base at J, with 25 bases in the middle. Germline V gene data show CDR1 as MNHEY and CDR2 as SMNVEV (reference sequence). The TCR comes from a man younger than 45 who received the YFV17D yellow fever vaccine. Here the sequenced sample was CD8+ T cells sorted from PBMCs, taken on the day of the yellow fever booster vaccination. The chain has TRBV27 and TRBJ2-7; D perhaps matches TRBD1 (6 bases). The CDR3 region has the DNA TGTGCCAGCAGGAACAGGGAGCGCTCCTACGAGAGGTCCTACGAGCAGTACTTC. It encodes CASRNRERSYERSYEQYF.